The T cell receptor beta chain under discussion was sequenced for a study of cytomegalovirus exposure and HLA in healthy donors. Researchers ran the PCR with 60 Vbeta and 13 Jbeta primers. Sequencing was performed with immunoSEQ multiplex PCR; in TCRdb, only in-frame clones are kept and a portion is missing. The profile shows 95,000 to 150,000 clones, 63% of them singletons. About this clone: Its target is not known.

The V gene end was trimmed by 4 bases and the J gene end by 4 bases; junction bases not matched to a gene: 6. The germline V gene has CDR1 SGHTA and CDR2 FQGTGA. The CDR3 spans 16 residues. Study findings and constraints: The study put 150 to 200 TCR beta chains on its list as cytomegalovirus-associated. What was likely a sequencing artifact was a cluster of highly shared sequence variants. In a later analysis, a missense DCLRE1C variant was linked to TCR beta V- and J-gene trimming.

The receptor comes from a man between 35 and 55 years old in good health and CMV-seropositive. Sample: PBMCs. The chain couples TRBV7-3 to TRBJ2-3, with 12 positions matching TRBD2. For the CDR3, the DNA is TGTGCCAGCAGCTCCGGACTAGCGGGGTCCTCAGATACGCAGTATTTT. Translating gives CASSSGLAGSSDTQYF.